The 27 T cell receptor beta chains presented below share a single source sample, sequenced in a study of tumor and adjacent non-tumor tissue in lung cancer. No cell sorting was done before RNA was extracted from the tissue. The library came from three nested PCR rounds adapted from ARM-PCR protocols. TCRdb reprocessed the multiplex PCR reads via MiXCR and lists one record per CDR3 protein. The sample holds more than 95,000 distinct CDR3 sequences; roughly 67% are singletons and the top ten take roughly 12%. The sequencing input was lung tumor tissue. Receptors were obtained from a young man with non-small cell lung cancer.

CDR3 sequence (DNA): TGTGCCAGTAGTATAGGGCGGGGCGGGACAGGGAAGAACACCGGGGAGCTGTTTTTT. Translating it yields CASSIGRGGTGKNTGELFF. The rearrangement joins TRBV19 to TRBJ2-2, with TRBD1 matching 9 bases. V dropped 1 base and J dropped 1; count of bases not matched to a gene: 10. Per germline, CDR1 LNHDA and CDR2 SQIVND (reference sequence). The CDR3 is 19 residues long.

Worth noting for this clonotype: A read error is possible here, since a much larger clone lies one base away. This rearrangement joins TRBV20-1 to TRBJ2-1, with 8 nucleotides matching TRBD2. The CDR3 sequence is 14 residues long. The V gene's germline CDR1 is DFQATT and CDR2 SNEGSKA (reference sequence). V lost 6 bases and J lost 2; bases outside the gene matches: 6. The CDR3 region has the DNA TGCAGTGCGAGACTAGCGTCTGCCTACAATGAGCAGTTCTTC. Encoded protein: CSARLASAYNEQFF.

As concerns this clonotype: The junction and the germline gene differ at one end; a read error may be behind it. The CDR3 loop reads CSASVVGRANNIQYF. The CDR3, as DNA: TGCAGTGCTAGCGTGGTAGGGAGAGCCAACAACATTCAGTATTTC. The V gene is TRBV20-1, the J gene TRBJ2-4, with D possibly TRBD2 on 5 matching bases. Germline CDR1 is DFQATT and CDR2 is SNEGSKA (reference sequence). The CDR3 consists of 15 residues.

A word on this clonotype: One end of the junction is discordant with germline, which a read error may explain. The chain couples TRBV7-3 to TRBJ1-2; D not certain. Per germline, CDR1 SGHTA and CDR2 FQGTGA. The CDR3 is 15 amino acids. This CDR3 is CASSLTGGGLGGYTF. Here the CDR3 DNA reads TGTGCCAGTAGCTTAACCGGCGGTGGCCTGGGTGGCTACACCTTC.

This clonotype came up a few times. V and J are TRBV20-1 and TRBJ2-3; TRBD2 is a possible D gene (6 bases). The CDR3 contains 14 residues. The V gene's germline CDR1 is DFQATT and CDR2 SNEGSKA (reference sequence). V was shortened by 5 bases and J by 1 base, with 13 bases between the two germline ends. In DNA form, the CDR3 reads TGCAGTGCTTCTGACAGCGGGCGCACAGATACGCAGTATTTT. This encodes CSASDSGRTDTQYF.

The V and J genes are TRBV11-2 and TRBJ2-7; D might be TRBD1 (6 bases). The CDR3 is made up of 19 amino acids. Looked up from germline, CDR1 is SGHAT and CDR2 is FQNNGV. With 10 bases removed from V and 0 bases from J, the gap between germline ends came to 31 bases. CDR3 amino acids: CAIGLDFNGMTGPSYEQYF. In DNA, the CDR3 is TGTGCCATCGGCTTAGATTTTAACGGTATGACAGGTCCCTCCTACGAGCAGTACTTC.

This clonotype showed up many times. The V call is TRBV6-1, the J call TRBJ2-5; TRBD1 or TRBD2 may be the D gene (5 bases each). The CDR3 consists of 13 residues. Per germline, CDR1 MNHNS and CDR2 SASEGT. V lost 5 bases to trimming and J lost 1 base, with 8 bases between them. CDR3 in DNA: TGTGCCAGCAGTTGGGACGTCCAAGAGACCCAGTACTTC. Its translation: CASSWDVQETQYF.

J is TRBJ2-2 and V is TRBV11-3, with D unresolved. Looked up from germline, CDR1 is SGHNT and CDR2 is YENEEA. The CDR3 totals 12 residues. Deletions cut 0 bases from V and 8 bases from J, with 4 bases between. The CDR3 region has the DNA TGTGCCAGCAGCTTAGAAATAGGGGAGCTGTTTTTT. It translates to CASSLEIGELFF. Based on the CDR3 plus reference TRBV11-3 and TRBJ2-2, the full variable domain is EAGVVQSPRYKIIEKKQPVAFWCNPISGHNTLYWYLQNLGQGPELLIRYENEEAVDDSQLPKDRFSAERLKGVDSTLKIQPAELGDSAVYLCASSLEIGELFFGEGSRLTVL.

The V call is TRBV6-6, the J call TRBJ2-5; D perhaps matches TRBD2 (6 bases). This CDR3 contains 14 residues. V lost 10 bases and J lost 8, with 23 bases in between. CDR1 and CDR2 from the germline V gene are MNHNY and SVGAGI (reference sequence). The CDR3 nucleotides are TGTGCCAACACTGACCCCCGGAGGGGTGAAACCCAGTACTTC. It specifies CANTDPRRGETQYF.

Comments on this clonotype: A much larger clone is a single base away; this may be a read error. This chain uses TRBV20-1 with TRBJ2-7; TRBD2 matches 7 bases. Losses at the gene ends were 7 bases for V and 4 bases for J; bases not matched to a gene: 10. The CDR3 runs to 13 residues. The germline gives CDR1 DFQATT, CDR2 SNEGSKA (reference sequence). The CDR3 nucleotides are TGCAGTGGCAAGACACCGGGACTATACGAGCAGTACTTC. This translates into CSGKTPGLYEQYF.

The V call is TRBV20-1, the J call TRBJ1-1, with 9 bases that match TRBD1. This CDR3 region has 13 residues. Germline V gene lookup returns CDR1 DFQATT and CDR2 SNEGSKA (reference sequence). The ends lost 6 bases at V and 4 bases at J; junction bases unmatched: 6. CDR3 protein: CSATTGGTTEAFF. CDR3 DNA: TGCAGTGCGACGACAGGGGGTACCACTGAAGCTTTCTTT.

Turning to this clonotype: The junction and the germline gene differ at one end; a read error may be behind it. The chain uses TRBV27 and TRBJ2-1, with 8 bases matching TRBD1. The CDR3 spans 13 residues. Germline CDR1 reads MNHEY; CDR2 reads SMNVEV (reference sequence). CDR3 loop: CANSFDRGNEQFF. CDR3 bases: TGTGCCAACAGTTTTGACAGGGGTAATGAGCAGTTCTTC.

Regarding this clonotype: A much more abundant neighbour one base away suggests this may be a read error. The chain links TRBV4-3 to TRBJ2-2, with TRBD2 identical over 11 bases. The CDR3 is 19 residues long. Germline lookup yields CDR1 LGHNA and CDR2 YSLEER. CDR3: CTSSQWVAGGLGDTGELFF. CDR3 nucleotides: TGCACCAGCAGCCAGTGGGTAGCGGGGGGGCTTGGAGACACCGGGGAGCTGTTTTTT.

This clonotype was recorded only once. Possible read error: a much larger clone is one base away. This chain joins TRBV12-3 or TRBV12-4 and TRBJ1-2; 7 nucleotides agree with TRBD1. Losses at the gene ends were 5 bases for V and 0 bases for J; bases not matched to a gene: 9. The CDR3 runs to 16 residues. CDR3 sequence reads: CASSIRGPVANYGYTF. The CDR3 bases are TGTGCCAGCAGTATAAGGGGGCCGGTAGCTAACTATGGCTACACCTTC.

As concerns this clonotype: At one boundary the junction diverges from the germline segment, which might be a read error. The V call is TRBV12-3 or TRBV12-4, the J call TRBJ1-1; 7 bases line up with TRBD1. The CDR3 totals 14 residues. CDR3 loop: CAGTPRGENTEAFF. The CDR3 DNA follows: TGTGCCGGCACCCCCAGGGGGGAGAACACTGAAGCTTTCTTC.

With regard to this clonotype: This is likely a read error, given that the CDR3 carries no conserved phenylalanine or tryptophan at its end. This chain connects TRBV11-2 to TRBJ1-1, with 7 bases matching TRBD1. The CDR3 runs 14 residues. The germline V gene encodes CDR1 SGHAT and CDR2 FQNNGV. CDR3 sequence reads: CTSSLGTGDPEAFC. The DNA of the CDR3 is TGTACCAGCAGCTTGGGTACAGGGGACCCTGAAGCTTTCTGT.

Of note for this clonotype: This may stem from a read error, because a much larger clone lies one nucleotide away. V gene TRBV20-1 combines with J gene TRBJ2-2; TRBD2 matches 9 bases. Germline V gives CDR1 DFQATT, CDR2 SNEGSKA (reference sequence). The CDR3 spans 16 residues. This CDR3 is CSDRDALAGDTGELFF. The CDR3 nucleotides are TGCAGTGATAGAGATGCTTTAGCGGGGGACACCGGGGAGCTGTTTTTT.

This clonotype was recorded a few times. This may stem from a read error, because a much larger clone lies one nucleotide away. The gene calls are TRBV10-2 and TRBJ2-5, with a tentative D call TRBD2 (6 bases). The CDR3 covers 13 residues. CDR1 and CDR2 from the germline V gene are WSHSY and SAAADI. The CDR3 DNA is TGCACCAGCAGTGGCTACGGGGGAGAGACCCAGTACTTC. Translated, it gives CTSSGYGGETQYF.

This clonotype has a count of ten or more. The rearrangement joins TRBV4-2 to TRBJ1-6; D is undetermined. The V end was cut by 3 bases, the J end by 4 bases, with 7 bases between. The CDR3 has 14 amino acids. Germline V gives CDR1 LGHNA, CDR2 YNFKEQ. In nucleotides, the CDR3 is TGTGCCAGCAGCCAGGACCAGTATAATTCACCCCTCCACTTT. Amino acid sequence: CASSQDQYNSPLHF.

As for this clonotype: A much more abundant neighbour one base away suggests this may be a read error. The CDR3 region is CSASPLSSGGPPNEQFF. CDR3 nucleotides: TGCAGTGCTAGTCCCCTTAGCTCGGGAGGGCCTCCCAATGAGCAGTTCTTC. The chain employs TRBV20-1 and TRBJ2-1; TRBD2 agrees at 8 bases. Germline V gene data show CDR1 as DFQATT and CDR2 as SNEGSKA (reference sequence). The V gene end was trimmed by 3 bases and the J gene end by 6 bases; junction bases not matched to a gene: 16. The CDR3 covers 17 residues.

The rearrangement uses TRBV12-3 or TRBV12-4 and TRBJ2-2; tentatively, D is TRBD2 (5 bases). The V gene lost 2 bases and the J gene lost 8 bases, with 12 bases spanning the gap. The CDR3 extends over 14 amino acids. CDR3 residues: CASSLHGGTGELFF. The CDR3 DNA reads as TGTGCCAGCAGTTTACATGGAGGAACTGGGGAGCTGTTTTTT.

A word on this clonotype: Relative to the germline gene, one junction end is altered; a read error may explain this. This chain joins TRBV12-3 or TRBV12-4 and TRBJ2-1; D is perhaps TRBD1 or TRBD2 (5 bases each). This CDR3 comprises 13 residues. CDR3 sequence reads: CGSSAGTLNKQFF. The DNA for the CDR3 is TGTGGCAGCAGCGCCGGGACCCTCAATAAGCAGTTCTTC.

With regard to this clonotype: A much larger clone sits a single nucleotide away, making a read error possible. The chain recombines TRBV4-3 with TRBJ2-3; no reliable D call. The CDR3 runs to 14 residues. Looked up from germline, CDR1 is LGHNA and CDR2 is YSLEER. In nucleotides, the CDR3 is TGCGTCAGCAGCCAAGATCAGGGCACAGATACGCAGTATTTT. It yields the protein CVSSQDQGTDTQYF.

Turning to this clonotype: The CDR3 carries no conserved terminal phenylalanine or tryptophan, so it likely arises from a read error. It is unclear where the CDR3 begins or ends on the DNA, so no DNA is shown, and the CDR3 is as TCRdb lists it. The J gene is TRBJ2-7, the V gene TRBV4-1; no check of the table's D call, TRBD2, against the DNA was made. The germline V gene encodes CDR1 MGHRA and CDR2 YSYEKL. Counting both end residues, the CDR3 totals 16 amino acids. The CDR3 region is CASSQDEAGGTYEQYL.

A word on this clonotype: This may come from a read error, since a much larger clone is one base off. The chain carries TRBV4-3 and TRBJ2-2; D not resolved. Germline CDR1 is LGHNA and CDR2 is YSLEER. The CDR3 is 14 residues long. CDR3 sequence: CAGSQLHNTGELFF. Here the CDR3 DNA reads TGCGCCGGCAGCCAACTTCATAACACCGGGGAGCTGTTTTTT.

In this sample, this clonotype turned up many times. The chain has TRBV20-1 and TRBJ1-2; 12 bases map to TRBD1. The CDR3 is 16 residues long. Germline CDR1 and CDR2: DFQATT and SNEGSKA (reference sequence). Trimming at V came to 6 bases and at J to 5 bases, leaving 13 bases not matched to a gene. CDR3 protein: CSAAGTGGPSTYGYTF. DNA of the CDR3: TGCAGTGCGGCCGGGACAGGGGGCCCATCAACATATGGCTACACCTTC.

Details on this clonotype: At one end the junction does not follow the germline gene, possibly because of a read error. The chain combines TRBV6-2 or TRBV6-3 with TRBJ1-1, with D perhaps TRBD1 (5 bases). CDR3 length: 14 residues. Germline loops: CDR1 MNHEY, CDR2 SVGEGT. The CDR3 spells CASSRAWGNIEAFF. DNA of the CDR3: TGTGCCAGCAGCCGAGCGTGGGGGAACATTGAAGCTTTCTTT.